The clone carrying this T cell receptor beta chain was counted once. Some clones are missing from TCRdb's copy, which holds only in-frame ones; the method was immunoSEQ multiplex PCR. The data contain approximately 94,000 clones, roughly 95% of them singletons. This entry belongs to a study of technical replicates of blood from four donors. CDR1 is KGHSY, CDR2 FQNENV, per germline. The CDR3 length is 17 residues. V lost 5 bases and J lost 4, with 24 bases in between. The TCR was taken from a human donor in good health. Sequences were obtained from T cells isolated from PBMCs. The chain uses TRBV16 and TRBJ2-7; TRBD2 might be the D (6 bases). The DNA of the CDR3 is TGTGCCAGCAGCGCGGGGACCGGTCGAGACCACCCGTACGAGCAGTACTTC. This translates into CASSAGTGRDHPYEQYF.